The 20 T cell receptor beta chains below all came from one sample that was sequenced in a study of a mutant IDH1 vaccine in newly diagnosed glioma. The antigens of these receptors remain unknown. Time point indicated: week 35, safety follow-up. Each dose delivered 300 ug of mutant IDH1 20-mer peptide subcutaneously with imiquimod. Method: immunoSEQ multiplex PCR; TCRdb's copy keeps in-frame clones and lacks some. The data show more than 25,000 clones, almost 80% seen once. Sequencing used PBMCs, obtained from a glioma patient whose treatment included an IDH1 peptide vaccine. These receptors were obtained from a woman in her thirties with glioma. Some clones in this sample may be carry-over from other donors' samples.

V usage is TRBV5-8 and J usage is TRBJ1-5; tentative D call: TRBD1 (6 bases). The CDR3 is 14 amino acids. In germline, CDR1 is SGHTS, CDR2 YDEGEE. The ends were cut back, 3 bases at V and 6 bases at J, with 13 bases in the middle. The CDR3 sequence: CASSYHRDGQPQHF. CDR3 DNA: TGTGCCAGCAGCTACCACAGGGACGGTCAGCCCCAGCATTTT.

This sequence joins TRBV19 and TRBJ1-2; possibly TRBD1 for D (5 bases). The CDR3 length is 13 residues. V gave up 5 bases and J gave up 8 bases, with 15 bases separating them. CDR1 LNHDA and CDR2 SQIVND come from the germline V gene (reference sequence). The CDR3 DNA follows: TGTGCCAGTAGTGTCCCAGGGAGGGGAGGCTACACCTTC. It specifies CASSVPGRGGYTF. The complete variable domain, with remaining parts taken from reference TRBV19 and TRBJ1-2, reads DGGITQSPKYLFRKEGQNVTLSCEQNLNHDAMYWYRQDPGQGLRLIYYSQIVNDFQKGDIAEGYSVSREKKESFPLTVTSAQKNPTAFYLCASSVPGRGGYTFGSGTRLTVV.

In nucleotides, the CDR3 is TGTGCCAGTGGTACCCCATCAGGTAGCGACTCTGGAAACACCATATATTTT. Its translation is CASGTPSGSDSGNTIYF. The chain uses TRBV19 and TRBJ1-3; D unclear. The length of the CDR3 is 17 residues. V was shortened by 8 bases and J by 0 bases, with 20 bases between the two germline ends. CDR1 is LNHDA, CDR2 SQIVND, per germline (reference sequence).

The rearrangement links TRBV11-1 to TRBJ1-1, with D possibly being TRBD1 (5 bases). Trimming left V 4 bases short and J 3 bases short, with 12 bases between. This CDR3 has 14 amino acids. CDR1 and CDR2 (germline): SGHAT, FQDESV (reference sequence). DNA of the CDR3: TGTGCCAGCAGCTCCCTTGGGGGAGACACTGAAGCTTTCTTT. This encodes CASSSLGGDTEAFF.

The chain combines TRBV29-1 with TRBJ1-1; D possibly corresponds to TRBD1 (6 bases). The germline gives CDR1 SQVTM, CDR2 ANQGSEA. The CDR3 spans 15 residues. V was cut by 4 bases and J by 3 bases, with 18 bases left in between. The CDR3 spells CSVAHVGGRDTEAFF. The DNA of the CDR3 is TGCAGCGTTGCTCATGTCGGGGGCAGGGACACTGAAGCTTTCTTT. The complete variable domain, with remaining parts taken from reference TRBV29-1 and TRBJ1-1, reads SAVISQKPSRDICQRGTSLTIQCQVDSQVTMMFWYRQQPGQSLTLIATANQGSEATYESGFVIDKFPISRPNLTFSTLTVSNMSPEDSSIYLCSVAHVGGRDTEAFFGQGTRLTVV.

CDR3 bases: TGCGCCAGCAGCTTGTATAGGGGCCCGAACACTGAAGCTTTCTTT. Residues: CASSLYRGPNTEAFF. The rearrangement links TRBV5-1 to TRBJ1-1, with a tentative D call TRBD1 (5 bases). The CDR3 has 15 amino acids. Germline V gene data show CDR1 as SGHRS and CDR2 as YFSETQ. Trimming left V 1 base short and J 1 base short, with 11 bases between.

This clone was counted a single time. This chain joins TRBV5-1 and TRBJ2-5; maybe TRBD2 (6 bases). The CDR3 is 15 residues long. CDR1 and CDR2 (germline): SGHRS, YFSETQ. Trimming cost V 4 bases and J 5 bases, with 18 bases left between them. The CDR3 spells CASSPGTRGAETQYF. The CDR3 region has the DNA TGCGCCAGCAGCCCCGGGACCCGCGGGGCGGAGACCCAGTACTTC.

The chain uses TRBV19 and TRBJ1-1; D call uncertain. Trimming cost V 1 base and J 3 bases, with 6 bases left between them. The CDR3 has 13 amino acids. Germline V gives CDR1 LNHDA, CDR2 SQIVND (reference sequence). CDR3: CASSIGGYTEAFF. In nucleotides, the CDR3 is TGTGCCAGTAGTATAGGGGGATACACTGAAGCTTTCTTT.

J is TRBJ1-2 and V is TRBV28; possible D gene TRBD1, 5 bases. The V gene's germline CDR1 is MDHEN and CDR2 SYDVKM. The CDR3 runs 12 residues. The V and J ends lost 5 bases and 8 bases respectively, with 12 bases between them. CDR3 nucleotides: TGTGCCAGCAGTCCCCCAGGGCGAGGCTACACCTTC. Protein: CASSPPGRGYTF.

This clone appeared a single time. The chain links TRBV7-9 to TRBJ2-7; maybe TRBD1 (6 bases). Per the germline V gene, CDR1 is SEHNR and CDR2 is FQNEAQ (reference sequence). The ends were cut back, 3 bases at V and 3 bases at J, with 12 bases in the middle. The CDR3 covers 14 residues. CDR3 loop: CASSLRTERYEQYF. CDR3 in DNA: TGTGCCAGCAGCTTGCGGACAGAACGCTACGAGCAGTACTTC.

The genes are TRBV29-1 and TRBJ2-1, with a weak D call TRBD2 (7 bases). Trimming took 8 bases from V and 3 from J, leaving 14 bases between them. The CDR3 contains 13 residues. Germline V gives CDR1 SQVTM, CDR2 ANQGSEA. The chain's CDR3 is CSLGGDGYNEQFF. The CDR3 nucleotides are TGCAGCCTAGGGGGGGACGGCTACAATGAGCAGTTCTTC.

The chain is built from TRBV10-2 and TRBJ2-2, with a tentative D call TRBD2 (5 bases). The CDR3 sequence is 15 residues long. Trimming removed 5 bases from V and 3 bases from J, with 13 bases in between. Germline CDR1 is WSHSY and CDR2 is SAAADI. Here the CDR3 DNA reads TGCGCCAGCAGTACCCTCGGGGTACACACCGGGGAGCTGTTTTTT. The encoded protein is CASSTLGVHTGELFF.

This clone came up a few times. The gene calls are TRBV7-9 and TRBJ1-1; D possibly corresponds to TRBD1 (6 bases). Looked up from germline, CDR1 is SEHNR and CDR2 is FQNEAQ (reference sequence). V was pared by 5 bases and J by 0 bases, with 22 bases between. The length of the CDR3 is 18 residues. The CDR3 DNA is TGTGCCAGCAGCCCCATTTGGGGGCGGGCTTCTCTGAACACTGAAGCTTTCTTT. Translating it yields CASSPIWGRASLNTEAFF.

The CDR3 reads CASSRDRQGDTEAFF. Written as DNA, the CDR3 is TGTGCCAGCAGCCGCGATCGACAGGGGGACACTGAAGCTTTCTTT. The rearrangement links TRBV6-5 to TRBJ1-1, with 9 bases fitting TRBD1. V was clipped by 6 bases and J by 3 bases; unmatched bases: 8. Germline-derived CDR1 and CDR2 are MNHEY and SVGAGI. CDR3 length equals 15 residues.

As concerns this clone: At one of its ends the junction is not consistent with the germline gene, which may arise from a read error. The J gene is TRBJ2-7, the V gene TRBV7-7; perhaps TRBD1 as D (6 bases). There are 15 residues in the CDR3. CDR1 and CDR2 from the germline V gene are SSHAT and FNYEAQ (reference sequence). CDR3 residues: CASSLGRGGSYEQYF. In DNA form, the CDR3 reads TGTGCTAGCAGCCTAGGGAGAGGGGGCTCCTACGAGCAGTACTTC.

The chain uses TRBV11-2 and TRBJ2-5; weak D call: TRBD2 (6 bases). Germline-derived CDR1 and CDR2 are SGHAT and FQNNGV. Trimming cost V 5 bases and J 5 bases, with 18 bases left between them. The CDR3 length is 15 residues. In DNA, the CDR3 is TGTGCCAGCAGCGATAGGGAGGACTTAGGGGAGACCCAGTACTTC. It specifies CASSDREDLGETQYF.

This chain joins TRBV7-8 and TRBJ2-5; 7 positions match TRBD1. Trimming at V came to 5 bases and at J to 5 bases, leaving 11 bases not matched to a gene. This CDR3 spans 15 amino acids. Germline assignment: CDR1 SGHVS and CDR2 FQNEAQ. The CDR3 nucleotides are TGTGCCAGCAGCCCCCCCCGAGGGGGCCGGGAGACCCAGTACTTC. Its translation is CASSPPRGGRETQYF.

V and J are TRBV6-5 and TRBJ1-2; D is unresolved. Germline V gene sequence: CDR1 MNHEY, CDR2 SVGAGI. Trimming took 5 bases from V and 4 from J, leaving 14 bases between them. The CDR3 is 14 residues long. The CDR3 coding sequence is TGTGCCAGCAGTCCAACACGGCGAGGCTATGGCTACACCTTC. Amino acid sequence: CASSPTRRGYGYTF.

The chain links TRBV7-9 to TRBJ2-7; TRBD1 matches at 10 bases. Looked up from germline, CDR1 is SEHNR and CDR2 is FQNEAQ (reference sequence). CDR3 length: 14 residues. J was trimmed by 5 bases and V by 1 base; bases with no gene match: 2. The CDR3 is CASSLGQGADEQYF. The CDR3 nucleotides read TGTGCCAGCAGCTTAGGACAGGGGGCCGACGAGCAGTACTTC.

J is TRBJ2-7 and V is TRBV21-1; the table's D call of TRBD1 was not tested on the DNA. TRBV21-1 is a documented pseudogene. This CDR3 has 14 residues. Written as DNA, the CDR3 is TGTGCCAGCAGCAAAAGGGGTGGGCGGAAGGAGCAGTACTTC. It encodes CASSKRGGRKEQYF.